This TCR beta chain was observed in a study of beta chain features in type 1 diabetes. V lost 2 bases and J lost 0, with 8 bases in between. The CDR3 has 14 residues. From germline, CDR1 is GTSNPN and CDR2 SVGIG (reference sequence). Comment on this clone: The antigen is undetermined.

Study-level results: In every one of the four CD4+ subsets, TCRB CDR3s were moderately but significantly shorter in Type 1 diabetes patients.

What was sequenced were expressed TCRB transcripts, since all of the isolated RNA had been reverse transcribed. TCRdb keeps only in-frame clones here, not all; method: immunoSEQ multiplex PCR. The table has over 650,000 clones, more than 12% seen once; the top ten hold approximately 0.039%. The origin of this receptor is a man in his late teens or twenties with type 1 diabetes. Specimen: naive CD4+ T cells from blood. V and J are TRBV30 and TRBJ1-3, with no clear D. The CDR3 protein is CAWSRTNSGNTIYF. In DNA form, the CDR3 reads TGTGCCTGGAGTAGGACCAACTCTGGAAACACCATATATTTT.